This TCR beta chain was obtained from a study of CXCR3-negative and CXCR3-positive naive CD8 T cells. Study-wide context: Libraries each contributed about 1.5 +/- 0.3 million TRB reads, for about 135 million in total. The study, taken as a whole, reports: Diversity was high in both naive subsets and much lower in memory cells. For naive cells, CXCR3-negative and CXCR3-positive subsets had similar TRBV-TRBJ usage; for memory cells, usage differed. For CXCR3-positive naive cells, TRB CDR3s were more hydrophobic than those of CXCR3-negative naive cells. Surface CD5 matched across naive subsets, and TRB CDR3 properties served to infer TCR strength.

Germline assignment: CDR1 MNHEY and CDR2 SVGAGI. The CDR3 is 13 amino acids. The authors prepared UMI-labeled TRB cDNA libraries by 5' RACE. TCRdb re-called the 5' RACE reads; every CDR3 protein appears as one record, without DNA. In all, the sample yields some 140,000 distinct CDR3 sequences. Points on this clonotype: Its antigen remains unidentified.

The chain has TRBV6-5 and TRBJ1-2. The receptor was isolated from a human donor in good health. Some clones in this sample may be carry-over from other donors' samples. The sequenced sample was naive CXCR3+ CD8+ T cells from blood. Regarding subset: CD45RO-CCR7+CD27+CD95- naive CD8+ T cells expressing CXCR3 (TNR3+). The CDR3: CASSYGGTSGYTF.